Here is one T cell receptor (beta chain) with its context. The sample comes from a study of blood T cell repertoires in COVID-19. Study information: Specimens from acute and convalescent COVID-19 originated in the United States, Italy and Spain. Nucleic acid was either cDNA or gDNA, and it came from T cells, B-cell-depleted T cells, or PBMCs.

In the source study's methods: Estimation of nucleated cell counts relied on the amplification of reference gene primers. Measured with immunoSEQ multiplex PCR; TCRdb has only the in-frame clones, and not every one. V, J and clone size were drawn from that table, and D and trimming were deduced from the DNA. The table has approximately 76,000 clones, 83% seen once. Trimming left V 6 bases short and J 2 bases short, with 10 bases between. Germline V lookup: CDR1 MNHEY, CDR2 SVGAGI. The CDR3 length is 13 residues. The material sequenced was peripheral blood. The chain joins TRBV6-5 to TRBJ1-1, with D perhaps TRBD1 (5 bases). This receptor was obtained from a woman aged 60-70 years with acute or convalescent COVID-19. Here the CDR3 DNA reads TGTGCCAGCAGGACCGGGACTAACACTGAAGCTTTCTTT. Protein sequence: CASRTGTNTEAFF.